These 14 T cell receptor beta chains came from one sample sequenced in a study of cytomegalovirus exposure and HLA in healthy donors. The PCR made use of 60 Vbeta and 13 Jbeta primers. Libraries were prepared by immunoSEQ multiplex PCR; TCRdb keeps only in-frame clonotypes and omits some of them. Of fewer than 200,000 clones listed, approximately 82% were seen once; the top ten hold 1.5%. The source material was PBMCs. The receptor set was obtained from a male donor in good health and CMV-seronegative.

This chain links TRBV18 with TRBJ1-2; D remains ambiguous. The CDR3 is 13 residues long. Germline CDR1 is KGHSH and CDR2 is LQKENI. The V end was cut by 0 bases, the J end by 6 bases, with 8 bases between. CDR3 sequence reads: CASSPPTDDGYTF. Written as DNA, the CDR3 is TGTGCCAGCTCACCACCCACAGACGATGGCTACACCTTC.

This chain uses TRBV18 with TRBJ2-1; the D is unclear. CDR1 is KGHSH and CDR2 is LQKENI in the germline V gene. The V end was cut by 2 bases, the J end by 8 bases, with 13 bases between. The CDR3 is 14 amino acids. CDR3 region: CASSPTRSSDEQFF. In nucleotides, the CDR3 is TGTGCCAGCTCACCAACTCGTTCCAGCGATGAGCAGTTCTTC.

This sequence joins TRBV2 and TRBJ2-2; maybe TRBD2 (5 bases). Germline CDR1 and CDR2: SNHLY and FYNNEI. This CDR3 is 14 amino acids long. V gave up 3 bases and J gave up 7 bases, with 12 bases separating them. CDR3 nucleotide sequence: TGTGCCAGCAGTGACCTTCGGGGTCTCGGGGAGCTGTTTTTT. Translation: CASSDLRGLGELFF.

This chain joins TRBV11-2 and TRBJ2-1; 9 nucleotides match TRBD1. This CDR3 contains 15 residues. Germline V CDR1 and CDR2: SGHAT, FQNNGV. Trimming took 4 bases from V and 5 from J; bases not matched to a gene: 6. The CDR3 coding sequence is TGTGCCAGCAGCTCCTCGGACAGGGGAGACAATGAGCAGTTCTTC. Its protein product is CASSSSDRGDNEQFF.

This chain connects TRBV6-5 to TRBJ1-5; TRBD1 aligns across 9 bases. Germline values: CDR1 MNHEY, CDR2 SVGAGI. V dropped 5 bases and J dropped 6; count of bases not matched to a gene: 5. This CDR3 is built from 14 residues. The CDR3 here is CASSPGQGGQPQHF. The CDR3, as DNA: TGTGCCAGCAGTCCGGGACAGGGAGGTCAGCCCCAGCATTTT.

The V and J genes are TRBV11-3 and TRBJ2-2; D is perhaps TRBD1 (5 bases). From germline, CDR1 is SGHNT and CDR2 YENEEA. Trimming stripped 5 bases from V and 6 bases from J, with 25 bases between. The CDR3 spans 18 residues. CDR3 DNA: TGTGCCAGCAGCAAAAGGGATTTAGGGGCTCATAGTTCCGGGGAGCTGTTTTTT. It specifies CASSKRDLGAHSSGELFF. Full variable domain (remainder filled in from reference TRBV11-3 and TRBJ2-2): EAGVVQSPRYKIIEKKQPVAFWCNPISGHNTLYWYLQNLGQGPELLIRYENEEAVDDSQLPKDRFSAERLKGVDSTLKIQPAELGDSAVYLCASSKRDLGAHSSGELFFGEGSRLTVL.

This clone has a handful of counts. The chain links TRBV7-3 to TRBJ2-7; the D gene is possibly TRBD1 (5 bases). The CDR3 is 14 amino acids. Trimming left V 5 bases short and J 3 bases short, with 14 bases between. Germline values: CDR1 SGHTA, CDR2 FQGTGA. CDR3 coding DNA: TGTGCCAGCAGCCCCTCCGCAGGGATCTACGAGCAGTACTTC. Amino acid sequence: CASSPSAGIYEQYF.

This chain connects TRBV6-5 to TRBJ1-5, with 10 bases matching TRBD1. The CDR3 extends over 15 amino acids. The trim removed 6 bases at V and 2 bases at J, leaving 4 bases unmatched. The germline V gene has CDR1 MNHEY and CDR2 SVGAGI. CDR3: CASSPGTGGNQPQHF. The CDR3 DNA follows: TGTGCCAGCAGCCCCGGGACAGGGGGCAATCAGCCCCAGCATTTT.

Details on this clone: Germline is not matched at one junction end, which may reflect a read error. This chain joins TRBV7-9 and TRBJ2-5; TRBD1 matches 7 bases. Per germline, CDR1 SEHNR and CDR2 FQNEAQ (reference sequence). CDR3 length equals 16 residues. CDR3 in DNA: TGTTCCAGCAGCTTAGTTTCGGGACAGTTTAGAGAGACCCAGTACTTC. The encoded protein is CSSSLVSGQFRETQYF.

The genes are TRBV5-1 and TRBJ2-7; 8 nucleotides agree with TRBD1. The CDR3 totals 14 residues. The V and J ends lost 4 bases and 3 bases, in that order; junction bases with no gene match: 6. The germline gives CDR1 SGHRS, CDR2 YFSETQ. The CDR3 DNA reads as TGCGCCAGCAGCCCGTTGACAGGGGACTACGAGCAGTACTTC. This translates into CASSPLTGDYEQYF.

The chain employs TRBV15 and TRBJ2-7, with 9 bases fitting TRBD2. J was trimmed by 6 bases and V by 5 bases; bases with no gene match: 23. The CDR3 has 19 residues. Germline CDR1 and CDR2: LNHNV and YYDKDF (reference sequence). CDR3: CATSPQRDSGSWRRSEQYF. The CDR3 DNA follows: TGTGCCACCAGCCCCCAAAGAGATAGCGGGAGTTGGCGGCGCAGCGAGCAGTACTTC.

The chain carries TRBV29-1 and TRBJ1-2, with a possible D match to TRBD1 (5 bases). CDR3 length: 12 residues. V was clipped by 3 bases and J by 4 bases, with 9 bases between them. Looked up from germline, CDR1 is SQVTM and CDR2 is ANQGSEA. For the CDR3, the DNA is TGCAGCGTTGAGGGGCTTTTCTATGGCTACACCTTC. Translated, it gives CSVEGLFYGYTF.

The chain joins TRBV11-3 to TRBJ1-1; D remains unclear. V dropped 4 bases and J dropped 4 bases, with 7 bases sitting between them. CDR1 SGHNT and CDR2 YENEEA come from the germline V gene. CDR3 length equals 12 residues. The CDR3 region is CASSSGSTEAFF. DNA for the CDR3: TGTGCCAGCAGCTCGGGGAGCACTGAAGCTTTCTTT. The entire variable domain, with the rest obtained from reference TRBV11-3 and TRBJ1-1, is as follows: EAGVVQSPRYKIIEKKQPVAFWCNPISGHNTLYWYLQNLGQGPELLIRYENEEAVDDSQLPKDRFSAERLKGVDSTLKIQPAELGDSAVYLCASSSGSTEAFFGQGTRLTVV.

V gene TRBV15 combines with J gene TRBJ2-1, with D maybe TRBD2 (5 bases). Germline-derived CDR1 and CDR2 are LNHNV and YYDKDF (reference sequence). The CDR3 spans 12 residues. The V gene lost 5 bases and the J gene lost 6 bases, with 8 bases spanning the gap. The CDR3 bases are TGTGCCACCAGCCACGCGGGCAATGAGCAGTTCTTC. This sequence encodes CATSHAGNEQFF. Combining the CDR3 with reference TRBV15 and TRBJ2-1 gives the whole variable domain DAMVIQNPRYQVTQFGKPVTLSCSQTLNHNVMYWYQQKSSQAPKLLFHYYDKDFNNEADTPDNFQSRRPNTSFCFLDIRSPGLGDTAMYLCATSHAGNEQFFGPGTRLTVL.